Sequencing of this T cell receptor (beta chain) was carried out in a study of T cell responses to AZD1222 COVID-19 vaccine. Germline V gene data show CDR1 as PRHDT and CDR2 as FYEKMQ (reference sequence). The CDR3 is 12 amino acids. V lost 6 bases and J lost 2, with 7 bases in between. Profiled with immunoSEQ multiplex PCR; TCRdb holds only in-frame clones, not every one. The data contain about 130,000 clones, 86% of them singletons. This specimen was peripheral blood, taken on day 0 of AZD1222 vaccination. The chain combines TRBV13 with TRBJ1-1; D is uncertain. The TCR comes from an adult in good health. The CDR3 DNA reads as TGTGCCAGCAGTCATTTAAACACTGAAGCTTTCTTT. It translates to CASSHLNTEAFF.